Listed below are T cell receptor beta chains from one sample, sequenced in a study of blood T cell repertoires in COVID-19. The table came from immunoSEQ multiplex PCR; TCRdb's copy has only in-frame clones and leaves some out. The sample has almost 250,000 clones; roughly 88% are singletons. Input material: peripheral blood. Every receptor here comes from a woman of 80 years or more with COVID-19, enrolled during active disease. The CDR3 runs from the conserved cysteine through the conserved F or W. The order of the fields is CDR3 DNA, CDR3 protein, clone size, D gene, V gene, J gene. D genes are given only for firm matches. The size field is filled for only some rows; it gives once, few, many or a size class.

CDR3nt: TGTGCCAGCACCGGTGGAGGAAGGACTGAAGCTTTCTTT
CDR3aa: CASTGGGRTEAFF
abundance: few
d_gene: -
v_gene: TRBV2
j_gene: TRBJ1-1

CDR3nt: TGTGCCAGCAGAACTGTCACGAGGGATTCACCCCTCCACTTT
CDR3aa: CASRTVTRDSPLHF
abundance: few
d_gene: -
v_gene: TRBV6-5
j_gene: TRBJ1-6

CDR3nt: TGTGCCACCAGTGACCGGGGTTTGAATGAGCAGTTCTTC
CDR3aa: CATSDRGLNEQFF
abundance: -
d_gene: -
v_gene: TRBV24-1
j_gene: TRBJ2-1

CDR3nt: TGCGCCAGCAGCTTGGCTGTTAATGAAAAACTGTTTTTT
CDR3aa: CASSLAVNEKLFF
abundance: -
d_gene: -
v_gene: TRBV5-1
j_gene: TRBJ1-4

CDR3nt: TGTGCCAGTAGTATCGGACTGGAGCAGTTCTTC
CDR3aa: CASSIGLEQFF
abundance: -
d_gene: -
v_gene: TRBV19
j_gene: TRBJ2-1

CDR3nt: TGTGCCAGCAAGCTGGGTGCGGCAACTAACACTGAAGCTTTCTTT
CDR3aa: CASKLGAATNTEAFF
abundance: -
d_gene: -
v_gene: TRBV7-2
j_gene: TRBJ1-1

CDR3nt: TGTGCCAGCAGTTACGGACAGGGTTGGGGCTACACCTTC
CDR3aa: CASSYGQGWGYTF
abundance: -
d_gene: TRBD1
v_gene: TRBV27
j_gene: TRBJ1-2

CDR3nt: TGTGCCAGCAGTTATTTGAGCGTTAGATCCTACAATGAGCAGTTCTTC
CDR3aa: CASSYLSVRSYNEQFF
abundance: -
d_gene: -
v_gene: TRBV6-6
j_gene: TRBJ2-1

CDR3nt: TGCGCCAGCAGCGCGGGAGCGGGGGGCCTTCACCAAGAGACCCAGTACTTC
CDR3aa: CASSAGAGGLHQETQYF
abundance: -
d_gene: TRBD2
v_gene: TRBV4-1
j_gene: TRBJ2-5

CDR3nt: TGTGCCAGCAGCCACAGCGGGTTTAACAATCAGCCCCAGCATTTT
CDR3aa: CASSHSGFNNQPQHF
abundance: -
d_gene: -
v_gene: TRBV6-6
j_gene: TRBJ1-5

CDR3nt: TGTGCCTGGAGTATGGAGGGGGGGGAGTTCTTC
CDR3aa: CAWSMEGGEFF
abundance: -
d_gene: -
v_gene: TRBV30
j_gene: TRBJ2-1

CDR3nt: TGTGCCAGCAGGACGGGGGTGAACACTGAAGCTTTCTTT
CDR3aa: CASRTGVNTEAFF
abundance: -
d_gene: -
v_gene: TRBV7-9
j_gene: TRBJ1-1

CDR3nt: TGTGCCAGCAGTGGTTTCGGAGCGAACACTGAAGCTTTCTTT
CDR3aa: CASSGFGANTEAFF
abundance: -
d_gene: -
v_gene: TRBV2
j_gene: TRBJ1-1

CDR3nt: TGTGCCAGCAGCTCCTCCCCCGGGACAGGTAGAGCCGGGGAGCTGTTTTTT
CDR3aa: CASSSSPGTGRAGELFF
abundance: many
d_gene: TRBD1
v_gene: TRBV7-3
j_gene: TRBJ2-2

CDR3nt: TGTGCCAGCAGCTTTCGTGGCAGGACACTCGACTATGGCTACACCTTC
CDR3aa: CASSFRGRTLDYGYTF
abundance: -
d_gene: -
v_gene: TRBV5-6
j_gene: TRBJ1-2

CDR3nt: TGTGCCAGCACCTGGGGGGGGACAGATACGCAGTATTTT
CDR3aa: CASTWGGTDTQYF
abundance: -
d_gene: TRBD2
v_gene: TRBV28
j_gene: TRBJ2-3

CDR3nt: TGTGCCAGTAGTCTCAGGACAGAGGTAAAGACCCAGTACTTC
CDR3aa: CASSLRTEVKTQYF
abundance: -
d_gene: -
v_gene: TRBV19
j_gene: TRBJ2-5

CDR3nt: TGCGCCAGCAGCCCAGGAATGAACACTGAAGCTTTCTTT
CDR3aa: CASSPGMNTEAFF
abundance: -
d_gene: -
v_gene: TRBV5-1
j_gene: TRBJ1-1

CDR3nt: TGTGCCAGCAGCGCCCTAGAGGCCGGGGAGCTGTTTTTT
CDR3aa: CASSALEAGELFF
abundance: -
d_gene: -
v_gene: TRBV9
j_gene: TRBJ2-2

CDR3nt: TGCAGCGTTCAGCAGGGGGGATCACCCCTCCACTTT
CDR3aa: CSVQQGGSPLHF
abundance: -
d_gene: TRBD1
v_gene: TRBV29-1
j_gene: TRBJ1-6

CDR3nt: TGTGCCAGCAGGGCACGGAGGGGTAACACCGGGGAGCTGTTTTTT
CDR3aa: CASRARRGNTGELFF
abundance: -
d_gene: -
v_gene: TRBV2
j_gene: TRBJ2-2

CDR3nt: TGTGCCTCAATAGGGGTAAACACTGAAGCTTTCTTT
CDR3aa: CASIGVNTEAFF
abundance: -
d_gene: -
v_gene: TRBV28
j_gene: TRBJ1-1

CDR3nt: TGTGCCAGCAGCGAGGACGGGGTCCCAGATACGCAGTATTTT
CDR3aa: CASSEDGVPDTQYF
abundance: -
d_gene: -
v_gene: TRBV2
j_gene: TRBJ2-3

CDR3nt: TGTGCCAGTAGTGTGAGGACAGGTCTCTATGGCTACACCTTC
CDR3aa: CASSVRTGLYGYTF
abundance: -
d_gene: TRBD1
v_gene: TRBV19
j_gene: TRBJ1-2

CDR3nt: TGTGCCATCAGTGAGTTACCGGGACAGCAACGAGGCTACACCTTC
CDR3aa: CAISELPGQQRGYTF
abundance: -
d_gene: TRBD1
v_gene: TRBV10-3
j_gene: TRBJ1-2

CDR3nt: TGTGCCAGCTCGGAGCAACAGGGGGGCATGAACACTGAAGCTTTCTTT
CDR3aa: CASSEQQGGMNTEAFF
abundance: -
d_gene: TRBD1
v_gene: TRBV18
j_gene: TRBJ1-1

CDR3nt: TGTGCCAGCTCACCCTCCAGGGGAATCGATGGCTACACCTTC
CDR3aa: CASSPSRGIDGYTF
abundance: -
d_gene: -
v_gene: TRBV18
j_gene: TRBJ1-2

CDR3nt: TGCGCCAGCAGCCGGGAGGGGGTCCCAAACCTAAACACTGAAGCTTTCTTT
CDR3aa: CASSREGVPNLNTEAFF
abundance: -
d_gene: -
v_gene: TRBV5-1
j_gene: TRBJ1-1

CDR3nt: TGTGCCAGCAGTGTCTACCGGAGGGAGAGGAATTCACCCCTCCACTTT
CDR3aa: CASSVYRRERNSPLHF
abundance: -
d_gene: -
v_gene: TRBV6-1
j_gene: TRBJ1-6

CDR3nt: TGTGCCAGCTCACCGGGGGCCGGTCAGCCCCAGCATTTT
CDR3aa: CASSPGAGQPQHF
abundance: -
d_gene: -
v_gene: TRBV18
j_gene: TRBJ1-5

CDR3nt: TGTGCCAGCAGCCCCGACCCGACAGGGGTGGATGAAAAACTGTTTTTT
CDR3aa: CASSPDPTGVDEKLFF
abundance: -
d_gene: TRBD1
v_gene: TRBV6-2/TRBV6-3
j_gene: TRBJ1-4

CDR3nt: TGTGCCAGCAGCCAACGAGGCGAGCAGTACTTC
CDR3aa: CASSQRGEQYF
abundance: -
d_gene: -
v_gene: TRBV7-8
j_gene: TRBJ2-7

CDR3nt: TGTGCCAGCAGCCATGGACAGGGTGAAAACTTGGACTATGGCTACACCTTC
CDR3aa: CASSHGQGENLDYGYTF
abundance: -
d_gene: TRBD1
v_gene: TRBV5-8
j_gene: TRBJ1-2

CDR3nt: TGTGCCAGCAGTTTGAGTCAGGGAACTAACTATGGCTACACCTTC
CDR3aa: CASSLSQGTNYGYTF
abundance: -
d_gene: -
v_gene: TRBV28
j_gene: TRBJ1-2

CDR3nt: TGTGCCAGCATTAATCCGGACATTGGGCGGACCGGGGAGCTGTTTTTT
CDR3aa: CASINPDIGRTGELFF
abundance: -
d_gene: -
v_gene: TRBV28
j_gene: TRBJ2-2

CDR3nt: TGTGCCAGTAGTATCCCCGTAGGCCCAGGCGGCTACACCTTC
CDR3aa: CASSIPVGPGGYTF
abundance: -
d_gene: -
v_gene: TRBV19
j_gene: TRBJ1-2

CDR3nt: TGTGCCAGCAGTGAGCGTCCGATCTATGGCTACACCTTC
CDR3aa: CASSERPIYGYTF
abundance: -
d_gene: -
v_gene: TRBV2
j_gene: TRBJ1-2

CDR3nt: TGTGCCAGCAGCTTAGCAGGACAGACCACCTACTTC
CDR3aa: CASSLAGQTTYF
abundance: -
d_gene: -
v_gene: TRBV7-2
j_gene: TRBJ2-5

CDR3nt: TGTGCCAGCAGCAAGGGAGTAGAGGTGACCCAGTACTTC
CDR3aa: CASSKGVEVTQYF
abundance: -
d_gene: -
v_gene: TRBV11-2
j_gene: TRBJ2-5

CDR3nt: TGTGCCAGTACTATTCTGTCAACGTATGGCTACACCTTC
CDR3aa: CASTILSTYGYTF
abundance: -
d_gene: -
v_gene: TRBV28
j_gene: TRBJ1-2

CDR3nt: TGTGCCAGCAGCTCAGAGCTAGCGGGGGGGGATACGCAGTATTTT
CDR3aa: CASSSELAGGDTQYF
abundance: -
d_gene: TRBD2
v_gene: TRBV7-2
j_gene: TRBJ2-3

CDR3nt: TGTGCCAGCAGTCTTTCAAGACAGGGTATGGTGGGCTACACCTTC
CDR3aa: CASSLSRQGMVGYTF
abundance: once
d_gene: TRBD1
v_gene: TRBV2
j_gene: TRBJ1-2

CDR3nt: TGTGCCAGCAGTTTAACTGGTAGCGGGGGATCCGGGGAGCTGTTTTTT
CDR3aa: CASSLTGSGGSGELFF
abundance: -
d_gene: TRBD2
v_gene: TRBV28
j_gene: TRBJ2-2

CDR3nt: TGTGCCAGCAGCTTGGTGACAGGGGTCGGCTACAATGAGCAGTTCTTC
CDR3aa: CASSLVTGVGYNEQFF
abundance: -
d_gene: TRBD1
v_gene: TRBV5-6
j_gene: TRBJ2-1

CDR3nt: TGTGCCAGTAGTATCCCAAGGAGAACAGATACGCAGTATTTT
CDR3aa: CASSIPRRTDTQYF
abundance: -
d_gene: -
v_gene: TRBV19
j_gene: TRBJ2-3

CDR3nt: TGTGCCAGCAGTGATTCTCGAGGGAGGGCGGGGAGCACTGAAGCTTTCTTT
CDR3aa: CASSDSRGRAGSTEAFF
abundance: -
d_gene: -
v_gene: TRBV2
j_gene: TRBJ1-1

CDR3nt: TGTGCCAGCAGTGGGGCCTCCGGTGGGGCCAACGTCCTGACTTTC
CDR3aa: CASSGASGGANVLTF
abundance: -
d_gene: -
v_gene: TRBV6-2/TRBV6-3
j_gene: TRBJ2-6

CDR3nt: TGTGCCATCAGCCTAGCGGGGGGCACCGGGGAGCTGTTTTTT
CDR3aa: CAISLAGGTGELFF
abundance: -
d_gene: TRBD2
v_gene: TRBV10-3
j_gene: TRBJ2-2

CDR3nt: TGTGCCAGCAGGCCTCCAAGTTACGGGGGAGGATACACAGATACGCAGTATTTT
CDR3aa: CASRPPSYGGGYTDTQYF
abundance: -
d_gene: -
v_gene: TRBV6-2/TRBV6-3
j_gene: TRBJ2-3

CDR3nt: TGTGCCAGCAGTTTGCGTGAGAATCAGCCCCAGCATTTT
CDR3aa: CASSLRENQPQHF
abundance: -
d_gene: -
v_gene: TRBV12-3/TRBV12-4
j_gene: TRBJ1-5

CDR3nt: TGTGCCAGCAGCCCAAAGGGGGACGTCACTGAAGCTTTCTTT
CDR3aa: CASSPKGDVTEAFF
abundance: few
d_gene: -
v_gene: TRBV7-8
j_gene: TRBJ1-1

CDR3nt: TGTGCCAGCAGGAAACTAGCGGGGGCCCCAGATACGCAGTATTTT
CDR3aa: CASRKLAGAPDTQYF
abundance: -
d_gene: TRBD2
v_gene: TRBV7-2
j_gene: TRBJ2-3

CDR3nt: TGTGCCAGCTTGCAACCTTCAAGCCCTGGAAACACCATATATTTT
CDR3aa: CASLQPSSPGNTIYF
abundance: -
d_gene: -
v_gene: TRBV18
j_gene: TRBJ1-3

CDR3nt: TGTGCCATCAGGACCAGGGACACTGAAGCTTTCTTT
CDR3aa: CAIRTRDTEAFF
abundance: -
d_gene: -
v_gene: TRBV10-3
j_gene: TRBJ1-1

CDR3nt: TGTGCCAGCAGCCCCCGAGGGGGTGAAGCTTTCTTT
CDR3aa: CASSPRGGEAFF
abundance: -
d_gene: -
v_gene: TRBV7-8
j_gene: TRBJ1-1

CDR3nt: TGTGCCATCAAGGTGGTAGGGGGAACGAGCACTGAAGCTTTCTTT
CDR3aa: CAIKVVGGTSTEAFF
abundance: -
d_gene: -
v_gene: TRBV10-3
j_gene: TRBJ1-1